This TCR beta chain was sequenced in a study of cytomegalovirus exposure and HLA in healthy donors. Turning to the study itself: An early data release held some 85 million unique TCRs from HLA-typed donors. Whole-study results and caveats: Sequences of the TCR beta chain were said to predict the HLA-A and HLA-B alleles of most subjects accurately. Accounts indicate the classifier identified cytomegalovirus status with strong specificity and sensitivity.

Every donor was a healthy person donating bone marrow. Concerning this clone itself: The antigen is unknown.

PCR was performed using 60 Vbeta and 13 Jbeta primers. Libraries were prepared by immunoSEQ multiplex PCR; TCRdb keeps only in-frame clonotypes and omits some of them. The sample holds approximately 110,000 clones. The sequencing input was PBMCs. The sequence was obtained from a man between 18 and 29 years old in good health and CMV-seronegative.

The CDR3 reads CASSRPTGNEQYF. The CDR3 bases are TGTGCCAGCAGCCGTCCTACAGGGAACGAGCAGTACTTC. V is TRBV5-6 and J is TRBJ2-7; weak D call: TRBD1 (6 bases). The CDR3 extends over 13 amino acids. The germline V and J ends were trimmed by 4 bases and 5 bases, with 13 bases remaining between them. Germline values: CDR1 SGHDT, CDR2 YYEEEE. The full variable domain, completed using reference TRBV5-6 and TRBJ2-7, is DAGVTQSPTHLIKTRGQQVTLRCSPKSGHDTVSWYQQALGQGPQFIFQYYEEEERQRGNFPDRFSGHQFPNYSSELNVNALLLGDSALYLCASSRPTGNEQYFGPGTRLTVT.